This T cell receptor beta chain emerged from a study of Ad26.COV2.S vaccination and SARS-CoV-2 variants. Study-level background: Intramuscular Ad26.COV2.S at 5x10^10 or 1x10^11 viral particles. General study results and limits: People given the vaccine had a wider spike-specific TCR breadth than placebo recipients did. There was a possibility that the TCR breadth and depth analyses underestimated total T cell responses.

As regards this clone: What it binds is not known.

Noted treatment: approximately 18 received Ad26.COV2.S at low or high dose, single or two shots; roughly five received placebo; per-sample allocation not given. Repertoires come from day 63 after the first vaccine or placebo injection. Produced via immunoSEQ multiplex PCR; TCRdb's table is partial and in-frame only. The data contain 300,000 to 350,000 clones, 75% to 90% of them singletons. The germline CDR1 and CDR2 sequences are SGHRS and YFSETQ. V gave up 5 bases and J gave up 6 bases; unmatched junction bases: 6. This CDR3 is built from 13 residues. J is TRBJ1-2 and V is TRBV5-1; 8 bases fit TRBD1. The clonotype comes from a person aged 18-65 years who received the Ad26.COV2.S COVID-19 vaccine or a placebo. The sequenced sample was peripheral blood, obtained in a trial of Ad26.COV2.S vaccine versus placebo. The CDR3 spells CASSNGQGHGYTF. The CDR3 DNA reads as TGCGCCAGCAGTAATGGACAGGGACATGGCTACACCTTC.